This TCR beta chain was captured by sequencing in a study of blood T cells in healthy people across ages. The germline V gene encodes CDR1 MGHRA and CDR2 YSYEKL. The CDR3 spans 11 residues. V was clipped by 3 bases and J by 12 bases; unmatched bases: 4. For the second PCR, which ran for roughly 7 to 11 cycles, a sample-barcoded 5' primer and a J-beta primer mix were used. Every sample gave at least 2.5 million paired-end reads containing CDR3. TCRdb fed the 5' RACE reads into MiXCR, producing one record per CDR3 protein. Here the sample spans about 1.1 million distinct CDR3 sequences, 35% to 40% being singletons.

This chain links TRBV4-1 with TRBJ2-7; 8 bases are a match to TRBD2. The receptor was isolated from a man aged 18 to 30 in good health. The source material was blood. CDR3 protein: CASSQGTSWYF. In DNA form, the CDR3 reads TGCGCCAGCAGCCAGGGGACTAGTTGGTACTTC.